The sequence of this T cell receptor (beta chain) was determined in a study of OX40 agonist ivuxolimab in advanced cancers. General study points: Antigen specificity of clonally expanded peripheral T cells was not established.

The data were produced by immunoSEQ multiplex PCR, yet TCRdb's version contains in-frame clones alone and is incomplete. The data show 100,000 or so clones, around 94% seen once. With baseline, cycle 4 day 1, and cycle 7 day 1 as timepoints, blood was sampled. CDR3 length: 13 amino acids. The V end was cut by 4 bases, the J end by 3 bases, with 10 bases between. CDR1 is SGHRS and CDR2 is YFSETQ in the germline V gene. Notes on this clone: Antigen specificity is unknown.

This clonotype originated in an adult with an advanced solid tumor such as melanoma, head and neck, liver or kidney cancer. The sequences come from CD4+ or CD8+ T cells sorted from blood, collected in a trial of the OX40 agonist ivuxolimab. V and J are TRBV5-1 and TRBJ1-2; unclear D gene. CDR3 nucleotides: TGCGCCAGCAGCCTACGGGAGGACTATGGCTACACCTTC. This encodes CASSLREDYGYTF. The variable domain in full, completed from reference TRBV5-1 and TRBJ1-2, reads KAGVTQTPRYLIKTRGQQVTLSCSPISGHRSVSWYQQTPGQGLQFLFEYFSETQRNKGNFPGRFSGRQFSNSRSEMNVSTLELGDSALYLCASSLREDYGYTFGSGTRLTVV.